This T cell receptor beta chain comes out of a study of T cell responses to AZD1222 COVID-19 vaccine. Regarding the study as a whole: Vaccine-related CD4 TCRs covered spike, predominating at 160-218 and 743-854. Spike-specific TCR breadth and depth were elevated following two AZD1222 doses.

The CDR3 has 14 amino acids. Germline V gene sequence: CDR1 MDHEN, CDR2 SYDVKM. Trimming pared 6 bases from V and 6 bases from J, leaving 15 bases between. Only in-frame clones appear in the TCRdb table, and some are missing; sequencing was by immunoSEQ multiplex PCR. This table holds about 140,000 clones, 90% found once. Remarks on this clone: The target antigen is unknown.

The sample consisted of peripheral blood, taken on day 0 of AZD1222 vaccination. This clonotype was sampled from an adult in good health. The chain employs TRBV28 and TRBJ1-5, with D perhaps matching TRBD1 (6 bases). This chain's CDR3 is CASSLQGYGQPQHF. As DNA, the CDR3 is TGTGCCAGCAGCCTACAGGGTTATGGTCAGCCCCAGCATTTT.